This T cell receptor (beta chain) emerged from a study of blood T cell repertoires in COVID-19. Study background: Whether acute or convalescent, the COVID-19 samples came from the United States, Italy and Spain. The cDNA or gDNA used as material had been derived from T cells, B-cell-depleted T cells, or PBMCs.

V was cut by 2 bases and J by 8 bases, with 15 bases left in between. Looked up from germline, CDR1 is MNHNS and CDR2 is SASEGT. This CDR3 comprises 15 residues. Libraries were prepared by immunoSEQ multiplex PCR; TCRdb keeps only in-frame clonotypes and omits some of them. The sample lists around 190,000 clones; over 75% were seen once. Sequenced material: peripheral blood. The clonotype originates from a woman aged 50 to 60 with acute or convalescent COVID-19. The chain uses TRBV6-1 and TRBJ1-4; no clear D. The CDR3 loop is CASSESPGGREKLFF. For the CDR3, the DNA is TGTGCCAGCAGTGAATCCCCCGGAGGAAGAGAAAAACTGTTTTTT.